The TCR beta chain under discussion was sequenced for a study of cytomegalovirus exposure and HLA in healthy donors. Study background: HLA-typed donors contributed some 87 million unique TCRs, which were held in an early data release. Study observations and caveats: As immune exposure information, only CMV serostatus was available. The study labeled 164 TCR beta chains cytomegalovirus-associated. In a later analysis, several top co-occurrence clusters appeared linked to parvovirus B19, influenza, CMV and Epstein-Barr virus.

This clone was recorded at least ten times. What it binds is not known. Germline trimming cut 5 bases from V and 1 base from J; bases unmatched to any gene: 5. The germline gives CDR1 LNHDA, CDR2 SQIVND (reference sequence). CDR3 length: 15 residues. Researchers ran the PCR with 60 Vbeta and 13 Jbeta primers. Using immunoSEQ multiplex PCR, the repertoire was profiled, and TCRdb retains in-frame clones only, with some absent. The table records roughly 120,000 clones, roughly 78% of them present only once. The receptor's source is a man aged 25-45 years in good health and CMV-seronegative. V and J are TRBV19 and TRBJ1-5; 7 positions match TRBD1. The material sequenced was PBMCs. DNA of the CDR3: TGTGCCAGTAGTCGAGGGGACAGCAGCAATCAGCCCCAGCATTTT. Amino acids: CASSRGDSSNQPQHF.